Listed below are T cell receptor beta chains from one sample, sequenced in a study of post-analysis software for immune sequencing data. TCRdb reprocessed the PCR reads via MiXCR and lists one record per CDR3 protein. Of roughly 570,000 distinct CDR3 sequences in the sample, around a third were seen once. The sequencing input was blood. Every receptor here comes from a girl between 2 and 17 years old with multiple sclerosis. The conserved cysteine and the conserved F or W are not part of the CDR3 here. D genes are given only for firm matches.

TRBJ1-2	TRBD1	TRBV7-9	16	ASSLPWTGGPPDYGYT
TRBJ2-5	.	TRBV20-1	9	SARNEETQY
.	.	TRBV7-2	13	ASSFRGTGAYEQY
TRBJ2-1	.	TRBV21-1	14	ASSKDGGGAGETQF
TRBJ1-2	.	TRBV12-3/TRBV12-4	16	ASSPGTSADLVNYGYT
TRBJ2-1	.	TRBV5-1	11	ASSPYGVNEQF
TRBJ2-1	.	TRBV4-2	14	ASSPRWDLGGVEQF
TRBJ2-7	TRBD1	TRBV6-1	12	ASSEPGQGYEQY
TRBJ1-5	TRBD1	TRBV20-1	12	SAARDRGEQPQH
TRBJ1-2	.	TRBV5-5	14	ASSLEQSGLGYGYT
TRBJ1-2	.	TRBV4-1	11	ASSQVGFYGYT
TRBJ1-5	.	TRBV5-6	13	ASSRHFGGYQPQH
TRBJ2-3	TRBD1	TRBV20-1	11	SAEQGAADTQY
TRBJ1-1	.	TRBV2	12	ASSDAPGGTEAF
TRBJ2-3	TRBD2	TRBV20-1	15	SARDSSIGGGTDTQY